This T cell receptor beta chain was captured in a study of blood T cell repertoires in COVID-19. Looking at the study overall: COVID-19 samples from acute and convalescent phases originated in the United States, Italy and Spain. The analysed material was cDNA or gDNA that came from T cells, B-cell-depleted T cells, or PBMCs.

In the original analysis: Amplifying reference gene primers gave estimates of nucleated cell counts. Clones were sequenced by immunoSEQ multiplex PCR, and TCRdb holds only the in-frame ones, with some missing. V and J calls and clone size follow that table, whereas D and trimming were derived from the DNA. The sample has 140,000 or so clones, around 87% seen once; the top ten hold 8.5% to 9%. The receptor was isolated from a woman aged 45-59 years with active or convalescent COVID-19. The sequencing sample was made of peripheral blood.

The CDR3 DNA reads as TGTGCCAGCAGCAAAGTACGGCGGGCAGACCCTTCCCCCAACTATGGCTACACCTTC. It translates to CASSKVRRADPSPNYGYTF. This rearrangement joins TRBV21-1 to TRBJ1-2. TRBV21-1 constitutes a pseudogene. The CDR3 consists of 19 residues.